These T cell receptor beta chains were read from a single sample in a study of blood T cell repertoires in COVID-19. Clones were read by immunoSEQ multiplex PCR, and TCRdb kept only the in-frame ones, dropping some. The sample has 400,000 to 550,000 clones, nearly 90% seen once; the top ten hold almost 2%. Sequenced material: PBMCs or T cells enriched from blood (not recorded which). The source of these receptors is a young woman with acute COVID-19. CDR3s include the opening cysteine and the closing phenylalanine or tryptophan. The D gene is left open where the match is weak. Clone size is given for some rows only: seen once, a few or many times, or a class if the clone is expanded.

>-|TRBD1|TRBJ2-7|TRBV18
TGTGCCAGCTCACAGGGGGCATCCTACGAGCAGTACTTC
CASSQGASYEQYF
>-|TRBD2|TRBJ2-1|TRBV10-1
TGCGCCAGCAGTGAGACTAGCGGGAGGGCCTGGCCCAATGAGCAGTTCTTC
CASSETSGRAWPNEQFF
>-|TRBD1|TRBJ2-1|TRBV19
TGTGCCAGTAGTCGAACCGGGGACAGCTACAATGAGCAGTTCTTC
CASSRTGDSYNEQFF
>once|TRBD1|TRBJ2-7|TRBV7-9
TGTGCCAGCACGGGACAGGGGCTGCACGAGCAGTACTTC
CASTGQGLHEQYF
>-|TRBD2|TRBJ2-5|TRBV4-2
TGTGCCAGCAGCCAAGATTGGACTAGCGGGGGGGCGAAGGGGAAGACCCAGTACTTC
CASSQDWTSGGAKGKTQYF
>-|TRBD2|TRBJ2-3|TRBV5-1
TGCGCCAGCAGCCCGCCTAGCGGAGGGGGCACAGATACGCAGTATTTT
CASSPPSGGGTDTQYF
>-|-|TRBJ1-1|TRBV6-5
TGTGCCAGCAGCCAACAGGGTAACACTGAAGCTTTCTTT
CASSQQGNTEAFF
>-|TRBD1|TRBJ2-7|TRBV13
TGTGCCAGCAGCTTAGTCACAGGGGGGATCGACGAGCAGTACTTC
CASSLVTGGIDEQYF
>once|TRBD1|TRBJ2-1|TRBV7-3
TGTGCCAGCAGCTTAACAGGAGTACCGACAGGGGGAGGTGAGCAGTTCTTC
CASSLTGVPTGGGEQFF
>-|TRBD2|TRBJ2-5|TRBV5-4
TGTGCCAGCAGCCCTCAGGAGCGGGGGCTTCGGGAGACCCAGTACTTC
CASSPQERGLRETQYF
>-|-|TRBJ1-5|TRBV12-3/TRBV12-4
TGTGCCAGCAGTCAACAGGGCGACCAGCCCCAGCATTTT
CASSQQGDQPQHF
>-|TRBD2|TRBJ2-7|TRBV5-1
TGCGCCAGCAGCTTGGGTATGGCGGGGGTAGCCGAGCAGTACTTC
CASSLGMAGVAEQYF
>-|-|TRBJ1-2|TRBV5-1
TGCGCCAGCAGCCTCGACAGCTCCTATGGCTACACCTTC
CASSLDSSYGYTF
>once|-|TRBJ2-7|TRBV5-5
TGTGCCAGCAGCTTTTCTTCCGGGACATATACCTACGAGCAGTACTTC
CASSFSSGTYTYEQYF
>-|-|TRBJ1-4|TRBV4-1
TGCGCCAGCAGCCAAGATCCAGGGACTGCCAATGAAAAACTGTTTTTT
CASSQDPGTANEKLFF
>-|TRBD1|TRBJ1-2|TRBV7-8
TGTGCCAGCAGCCGAGGAAAGCGAGGGACAGACTATGGCTACACCTTC
CASSRGKRGTDYGYTF
>-|-|TRBJ1-3|TRBV11-2
TGTGCCAGCAGCGCGACAGTCTCTGGAAACACCATATATTTT
CASSATVSGNTIYF
>-|TRBD2|TRBJ2-2|TRBV9
TGTGCCAGCAGCGTAGTGGCGGGGGAGACCGGGGAGCTGTTTTTT
CASSVVAGETGELFF
>-|TRBD2|TRBJ2-3|TRBV29-1
TGCAGCGTTGGACGGGAGGTCCCTTCCACAGATACGCAGTATTTT
CSVGREVPSTDTQYF
>few|TRBD2|TRBJ2-7|TRBV10-1
TGCGCCAGCAGCCTAAGGACTAGCGGGAGGGACGAGCAGTACTTC
CASSLRTSGRDEQYF
>-|-|TRBJ1-4|TRBV28
TGTGCCAGCACTCAGGGTGGAGAAAAACTGTTTTTT
CASTQGGEKLFF
>-|TRBD1|TRBJ2-1|TRBV28
TGTGCCAGCAGTTTGGACAGGGGTGTCAATGAGCAGTTCTTC
CASSLDRGVNEQFF
>-|TRBD1|TRBJ1-4|TRBV6-2/TRBV6-3
TGTGCCAGCAGTTACCACGGGACAGGGAAGGAAAAACTGTTTTTT
CASSYHGTGKEKLFF
>-|TRBD2|TRBJ2-3|TRBV7-2
TGTGCCAGCAGCCCCCATCCGGGACTAGCCTCAGATACGCAGTATTTT
CASSPHPGLASDTQYF
>once|TRBD1|TRBJ2-7|TRBV19
TGTGCCAGTAGTTCCGGGACAGGGGGGTACGAGCAGTACTTC
CASSSGTGGYEQYF
>once|-|TRBJ1-1|TRBV7-8
TGTGCCACCTCGGAGGGGCCACGGGACACTGAAGCTTTCTTT
CATSEGPRDTEAFF
>-|-|TRBJ2-3|TRBV4-3
TGCGCCAGCAGCCAAGATATGTGGGGGGCAGATACGCAGTATTTT
CASSQDMWGADTQYF
>-|-|TRBJ1-2|TRBV12-3/TRBV12-4
TGTGCCAGCAGTGCCGACACTAACTATGGCTACACCTTC
CASSADTNYGYTF
>-|TRBD2|TRBJ2-7|TRBV2
TGTGCCAGCAGTCTCGGGAGGGGACGCTACGAGCAGTACTTC
CASSLGRGRYEQYF